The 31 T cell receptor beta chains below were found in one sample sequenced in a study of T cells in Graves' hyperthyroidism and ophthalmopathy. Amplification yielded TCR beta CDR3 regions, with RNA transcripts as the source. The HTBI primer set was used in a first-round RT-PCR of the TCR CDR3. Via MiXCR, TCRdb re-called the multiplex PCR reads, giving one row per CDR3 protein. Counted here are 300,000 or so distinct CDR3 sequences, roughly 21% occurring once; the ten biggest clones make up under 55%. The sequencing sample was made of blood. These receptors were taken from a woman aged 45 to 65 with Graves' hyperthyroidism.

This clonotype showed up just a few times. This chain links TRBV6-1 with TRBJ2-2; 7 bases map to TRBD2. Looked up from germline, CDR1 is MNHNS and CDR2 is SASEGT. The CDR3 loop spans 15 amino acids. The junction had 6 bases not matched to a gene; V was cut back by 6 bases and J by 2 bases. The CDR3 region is CASRAGTTNTGELFF. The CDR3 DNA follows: TGTGCCAGCAGGGCCGGGACTACCAACACCGGGGAGCTGTTTTTT.

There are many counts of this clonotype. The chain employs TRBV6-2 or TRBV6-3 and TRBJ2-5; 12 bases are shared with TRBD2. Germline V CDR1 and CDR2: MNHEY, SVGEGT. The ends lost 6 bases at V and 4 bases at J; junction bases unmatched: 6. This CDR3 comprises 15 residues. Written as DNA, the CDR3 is TGTGCCAGCAGGACTAGCGGGAGTTGGCGAGAGACCCAGTACTTC. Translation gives CASRTSGSWRETQYF.

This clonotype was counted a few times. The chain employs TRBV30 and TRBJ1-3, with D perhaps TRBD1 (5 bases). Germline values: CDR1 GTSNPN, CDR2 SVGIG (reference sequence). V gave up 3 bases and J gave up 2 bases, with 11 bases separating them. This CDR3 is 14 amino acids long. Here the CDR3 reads CAWSRQGTGNTIYF. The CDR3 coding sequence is TGTGCCTGGAGCCGCCAGGGAACTGGAAACACCATATATTTT.

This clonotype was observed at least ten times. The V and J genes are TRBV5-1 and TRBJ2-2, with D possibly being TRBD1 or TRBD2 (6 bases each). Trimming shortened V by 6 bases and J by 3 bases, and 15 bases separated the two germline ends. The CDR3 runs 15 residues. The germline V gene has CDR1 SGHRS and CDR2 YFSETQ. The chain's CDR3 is CASKSGALDTGELFF. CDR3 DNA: TGCGCCAGCAAATCGGGGGCTCTGGACACCGGGGAGCTGTTTTTT.

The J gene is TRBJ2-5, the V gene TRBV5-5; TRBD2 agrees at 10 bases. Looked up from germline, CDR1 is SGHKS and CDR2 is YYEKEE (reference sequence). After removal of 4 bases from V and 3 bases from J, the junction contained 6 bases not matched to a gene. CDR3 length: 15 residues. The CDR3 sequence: CASSRYGLAEETQYF. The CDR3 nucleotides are TGTGCCAGCAGCCGATATGGACTAGCGGAAGAGACCCAGTACTTC.

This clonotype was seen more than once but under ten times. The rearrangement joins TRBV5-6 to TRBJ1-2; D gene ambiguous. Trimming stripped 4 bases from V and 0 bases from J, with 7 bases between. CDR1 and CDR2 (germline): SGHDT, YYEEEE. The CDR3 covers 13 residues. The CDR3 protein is CASSPASNYGYTF. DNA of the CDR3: TGTGCCAGCAGCCCAGCCTCTAACTATGGCTACACCTTC.

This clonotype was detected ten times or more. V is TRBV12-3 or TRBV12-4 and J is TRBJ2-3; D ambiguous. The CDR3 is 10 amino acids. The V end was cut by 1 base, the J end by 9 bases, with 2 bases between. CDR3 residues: CASSLVTQYF. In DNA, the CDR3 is TGTGCCAGCAGTTTAGTAACGCAGTATTTT.

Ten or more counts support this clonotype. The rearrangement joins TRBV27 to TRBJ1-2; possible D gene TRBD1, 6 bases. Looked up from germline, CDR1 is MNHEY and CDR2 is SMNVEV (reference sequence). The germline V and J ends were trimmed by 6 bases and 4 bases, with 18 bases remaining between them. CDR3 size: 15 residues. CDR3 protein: CASRTRGATSYGYTF. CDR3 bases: TGTGCCAGCAGGACTAGGGGGGCGACCTCCTATGGCTACACCTTC.

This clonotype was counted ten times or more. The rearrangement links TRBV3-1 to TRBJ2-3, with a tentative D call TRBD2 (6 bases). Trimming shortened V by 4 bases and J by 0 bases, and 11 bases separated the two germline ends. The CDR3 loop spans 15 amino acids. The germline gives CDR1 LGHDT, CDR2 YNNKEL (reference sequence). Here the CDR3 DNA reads TGTGCCAGCAGCCCCGGCGCGGGGAGCACAGATACGCAGTATTTT. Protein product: CASSPGAGSTDTQYF.

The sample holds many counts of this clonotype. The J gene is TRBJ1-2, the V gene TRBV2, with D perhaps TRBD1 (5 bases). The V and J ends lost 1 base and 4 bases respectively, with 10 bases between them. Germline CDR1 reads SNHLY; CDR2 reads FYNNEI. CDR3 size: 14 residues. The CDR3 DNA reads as TGTGCCAGCAGTGAAGGCAGGGCAAGCTATGGCTACACCTTC. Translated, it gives CASSEGRASYGYTF.

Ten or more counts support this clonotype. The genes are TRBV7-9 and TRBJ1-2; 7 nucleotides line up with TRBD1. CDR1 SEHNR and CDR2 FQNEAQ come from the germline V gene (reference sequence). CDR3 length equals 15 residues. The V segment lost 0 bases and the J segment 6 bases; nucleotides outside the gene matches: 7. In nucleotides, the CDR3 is TGTGCCAGCAGCTTAGCGCGGACAGGAAACCATGGCTACACCTTC. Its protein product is CASSLARTGNHGYTF.

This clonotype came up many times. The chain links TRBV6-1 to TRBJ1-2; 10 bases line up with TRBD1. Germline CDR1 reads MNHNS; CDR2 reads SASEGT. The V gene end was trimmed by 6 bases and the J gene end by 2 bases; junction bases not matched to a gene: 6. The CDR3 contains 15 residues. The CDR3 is CASSLTTGGNYGYTF. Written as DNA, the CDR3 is TGTGCCAGCAGCCTAACGACAGGGGGCAACTATGGCTACACCTTC.

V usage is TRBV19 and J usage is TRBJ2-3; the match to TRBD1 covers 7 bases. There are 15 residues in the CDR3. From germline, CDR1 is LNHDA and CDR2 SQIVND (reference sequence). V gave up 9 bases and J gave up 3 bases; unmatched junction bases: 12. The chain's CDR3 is CASSATGIRTDTQYF. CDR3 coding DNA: TGTGCCAGCAGTGCGACAGGGATAAGGACAGATACGCAGTATTTT.

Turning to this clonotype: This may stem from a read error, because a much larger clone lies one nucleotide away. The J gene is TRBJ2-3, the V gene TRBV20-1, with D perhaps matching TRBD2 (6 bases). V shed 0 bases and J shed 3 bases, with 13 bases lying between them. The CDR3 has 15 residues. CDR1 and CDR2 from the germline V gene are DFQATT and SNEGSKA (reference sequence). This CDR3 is CSARDHSGGTDTQYF. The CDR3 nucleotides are TGCAGTGCTAGAGATCACAGCGGAGGGACAGATACGCAGTATTTT.

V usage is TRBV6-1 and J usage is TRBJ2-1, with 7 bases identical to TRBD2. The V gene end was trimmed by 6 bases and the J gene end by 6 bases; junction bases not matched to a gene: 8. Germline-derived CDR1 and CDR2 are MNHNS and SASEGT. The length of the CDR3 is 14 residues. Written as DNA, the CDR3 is TGTGCCAGCAGCCTGGGAGGGACTACCAATGAGCAGTTCTTC. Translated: CASSLGGTTNEQFF.

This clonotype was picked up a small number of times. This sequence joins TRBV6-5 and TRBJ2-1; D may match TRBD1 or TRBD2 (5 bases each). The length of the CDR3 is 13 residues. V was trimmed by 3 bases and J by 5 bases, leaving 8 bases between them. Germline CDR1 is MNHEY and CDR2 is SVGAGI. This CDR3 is CASSYGGHNEQFF. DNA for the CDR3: TGTGCCAGCAGTTATGGGGGTCACAATGAGCAGTTCTTC.

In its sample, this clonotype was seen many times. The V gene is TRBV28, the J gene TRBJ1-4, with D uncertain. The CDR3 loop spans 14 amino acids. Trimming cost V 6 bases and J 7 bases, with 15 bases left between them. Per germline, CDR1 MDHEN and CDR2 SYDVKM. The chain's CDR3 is CASSPGYPIEKLFF. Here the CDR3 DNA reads TGTGCCAGCAGCCCGGGGTATCCAATTGAAAAACTGTTTTTT.

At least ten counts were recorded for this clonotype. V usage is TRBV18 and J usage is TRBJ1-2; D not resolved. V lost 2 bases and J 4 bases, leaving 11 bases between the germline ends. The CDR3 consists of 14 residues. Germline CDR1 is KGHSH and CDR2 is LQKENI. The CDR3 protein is CASSPESTPYGYTF. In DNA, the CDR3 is TGTGCCAGCTCACCAGAAAGCACTCCCTATGGCTACACCTTC.

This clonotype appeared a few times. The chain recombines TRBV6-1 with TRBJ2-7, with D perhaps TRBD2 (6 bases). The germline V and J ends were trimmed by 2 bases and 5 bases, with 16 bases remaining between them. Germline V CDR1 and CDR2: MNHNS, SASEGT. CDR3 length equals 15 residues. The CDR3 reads CASSENWGEAHEQYF. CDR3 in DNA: TGTGCCAGCAGTGAAAACTGGGGGGAGGCTCACGAGCAGTACTTC.

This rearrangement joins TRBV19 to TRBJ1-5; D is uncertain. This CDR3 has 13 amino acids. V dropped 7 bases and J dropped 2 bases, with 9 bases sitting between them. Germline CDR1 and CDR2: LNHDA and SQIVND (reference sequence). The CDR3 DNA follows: TGTGCCAGTAAACTCCTGGGCAATCAGCCCCAGCATTTT. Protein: CASKLLGNQPQHF.

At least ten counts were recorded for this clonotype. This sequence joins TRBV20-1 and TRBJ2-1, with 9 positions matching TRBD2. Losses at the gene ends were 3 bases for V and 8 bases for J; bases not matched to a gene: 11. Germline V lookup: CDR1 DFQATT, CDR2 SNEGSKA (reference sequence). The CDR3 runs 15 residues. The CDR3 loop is CSARAGLAGRDEQFF. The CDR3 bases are TGCAGTGCTAGGGCGGGTCTAGCGGGACGCGATGAGCAGTTCTTC.

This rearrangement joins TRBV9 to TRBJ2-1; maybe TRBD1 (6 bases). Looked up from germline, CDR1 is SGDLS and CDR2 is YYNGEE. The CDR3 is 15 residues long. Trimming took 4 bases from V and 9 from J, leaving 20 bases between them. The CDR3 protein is CASSPSGGQSSEQFF. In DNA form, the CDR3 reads TGTGCCAGCAGCCCCAGCGGAGGACAGTCGAGTGAGCAGTTCTTC.

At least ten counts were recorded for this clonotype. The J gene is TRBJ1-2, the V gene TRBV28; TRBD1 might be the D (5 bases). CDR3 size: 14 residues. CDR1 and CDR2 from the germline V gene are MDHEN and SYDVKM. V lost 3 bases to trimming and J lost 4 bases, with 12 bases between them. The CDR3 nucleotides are TGTGCCAGCAGTTTTGTGGGTGGGACCTATGGCTACACCTTC. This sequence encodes CASSFVGGTYGYTF.

The CDR3 nucleotides are TGCAGTGCTAGAGAGGGTGGGGGAAAACTGTTTTTT. Residues: CSAREGGGKLFF. J is TRBJ1-4 and V is TRBV20-1; D is possibly TRBD1 (5 bases). CDR1 is DFQATT, CDR2 SNEGSKA, per germline (reference sequence). V gave up 0 bases and J gave up 10 bases, with 9 bases separating them. The CDR3 spans 12 residues.

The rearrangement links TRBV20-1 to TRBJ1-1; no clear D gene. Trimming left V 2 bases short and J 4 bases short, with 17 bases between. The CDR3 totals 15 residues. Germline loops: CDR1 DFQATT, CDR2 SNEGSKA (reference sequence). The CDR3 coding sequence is TGCAGTGCTAGACCACGCCTGCCAATCAGCACTGAAGCTTTCTTT. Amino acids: CSARPRLPISTEAFF.

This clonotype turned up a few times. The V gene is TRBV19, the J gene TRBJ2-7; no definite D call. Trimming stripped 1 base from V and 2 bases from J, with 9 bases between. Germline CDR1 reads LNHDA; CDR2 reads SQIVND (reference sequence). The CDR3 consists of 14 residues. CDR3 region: CASSIGAGPYEQYF. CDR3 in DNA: TGTGCCAGTAGTATAGGGGCAGGCCCCTACGAGCAGTACTTC.

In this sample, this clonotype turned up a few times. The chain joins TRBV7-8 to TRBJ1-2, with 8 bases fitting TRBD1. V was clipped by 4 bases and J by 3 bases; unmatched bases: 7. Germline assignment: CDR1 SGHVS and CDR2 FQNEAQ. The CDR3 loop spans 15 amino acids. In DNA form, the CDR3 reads TGTGCCAGCAGCTCCGAGCGGACAGGGTACTATGGCTACACCTTC. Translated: CASSSERTGYYGYTF.

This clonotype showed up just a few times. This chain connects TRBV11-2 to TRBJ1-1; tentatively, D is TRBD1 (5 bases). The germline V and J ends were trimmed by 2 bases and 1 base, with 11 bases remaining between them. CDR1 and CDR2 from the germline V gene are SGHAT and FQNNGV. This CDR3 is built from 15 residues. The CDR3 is CASSLWDGTNTEAFF. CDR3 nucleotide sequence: TGTGCCAGCAGCTTATGGGACGGTACGAACACTGAAGCTTTCTTT.

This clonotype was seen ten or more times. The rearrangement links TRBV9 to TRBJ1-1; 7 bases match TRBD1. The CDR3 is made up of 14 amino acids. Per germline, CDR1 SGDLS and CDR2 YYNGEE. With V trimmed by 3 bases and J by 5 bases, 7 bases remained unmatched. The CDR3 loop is CASSDPGGRTEAFF. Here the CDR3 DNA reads TGTGCCAGCAGCGACCCAGGGGGAAGGACTGAAGCTTTCTTT.

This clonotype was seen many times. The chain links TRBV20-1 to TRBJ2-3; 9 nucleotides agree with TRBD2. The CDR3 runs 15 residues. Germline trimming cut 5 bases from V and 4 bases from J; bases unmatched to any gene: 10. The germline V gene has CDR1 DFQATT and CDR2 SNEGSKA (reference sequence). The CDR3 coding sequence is TGCAGTGCTGACTCTTCCGCGGGGGGGCCAGATACGCAGTATTTT. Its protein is CSADSSAGGPDTQYF.

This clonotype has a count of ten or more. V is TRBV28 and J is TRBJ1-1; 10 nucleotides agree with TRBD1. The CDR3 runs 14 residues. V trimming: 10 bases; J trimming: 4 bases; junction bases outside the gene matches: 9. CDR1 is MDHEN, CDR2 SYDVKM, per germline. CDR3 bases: TGTGCCACCCGGACAGGGGGGTTAGTCACTGAAGCTTTCTTT. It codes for CATRTGGLVTEAFF.